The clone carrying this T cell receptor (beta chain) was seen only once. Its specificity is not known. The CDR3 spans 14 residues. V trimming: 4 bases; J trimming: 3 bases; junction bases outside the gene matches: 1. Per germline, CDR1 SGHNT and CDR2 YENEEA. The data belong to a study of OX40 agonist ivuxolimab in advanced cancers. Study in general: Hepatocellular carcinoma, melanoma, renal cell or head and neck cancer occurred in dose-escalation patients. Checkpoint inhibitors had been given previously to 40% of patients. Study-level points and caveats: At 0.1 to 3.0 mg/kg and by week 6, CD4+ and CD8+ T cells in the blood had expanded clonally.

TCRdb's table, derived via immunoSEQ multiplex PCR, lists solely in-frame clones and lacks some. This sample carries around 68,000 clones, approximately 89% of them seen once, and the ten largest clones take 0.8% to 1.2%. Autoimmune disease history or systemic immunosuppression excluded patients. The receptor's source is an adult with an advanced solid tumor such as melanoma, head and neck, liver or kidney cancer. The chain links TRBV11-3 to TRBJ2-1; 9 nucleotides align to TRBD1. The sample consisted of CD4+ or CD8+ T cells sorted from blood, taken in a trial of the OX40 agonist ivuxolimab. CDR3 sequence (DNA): TGTGCCAGCAGCTCGGGACAGGGCTACAATGAGCAGTTCTTC. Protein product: CASSSGQGYNEQFF.